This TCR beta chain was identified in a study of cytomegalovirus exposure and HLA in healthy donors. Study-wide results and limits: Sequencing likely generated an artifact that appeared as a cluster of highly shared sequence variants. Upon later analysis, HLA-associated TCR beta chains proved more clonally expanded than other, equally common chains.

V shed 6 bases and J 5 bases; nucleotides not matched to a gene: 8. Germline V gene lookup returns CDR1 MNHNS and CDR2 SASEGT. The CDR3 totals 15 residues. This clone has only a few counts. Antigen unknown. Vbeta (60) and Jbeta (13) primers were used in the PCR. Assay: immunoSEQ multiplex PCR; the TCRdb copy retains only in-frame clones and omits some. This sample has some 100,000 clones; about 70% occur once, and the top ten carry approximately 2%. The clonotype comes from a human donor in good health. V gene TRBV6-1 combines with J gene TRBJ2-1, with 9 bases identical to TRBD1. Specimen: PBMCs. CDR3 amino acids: CASSYRGREDNEQFF. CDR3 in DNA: TGTGCCAGCAGCTACAGGGGGCGAGAAGACAATGAGCAGTTCTTC.